This T cell receptor beta chain was identified in a study of blood T cell repertoires in COVID-19. Turning to the study itself: Donors in the United States, Italy and Spain gave samples during acute or convalescent COVID-19.

The protocol was immunoSEQ multiplex PCR, while the TCRdb copy is restricted to in-frame clones and leaves out a portion. In the table there are approximately 190,000 clones, about 88% of which are singletons. Germline CDR1 SGHNT, CDR2 YENEEA. After removal of 1 base from V and 7 bases from J, the junction contained 6 bases not matched to a gene. This CDR3 has 15 amino acids. The rearrangement joins TRBV11-3 to TRBJ2-7, with 11 positions matching TRBD1. The source material was peripheral blood. The clonotype comes from a man aged 30 to 39 with active or convalescent COVID-19. CDR3 nucleotides: TGTGCCAGCAGCTTAGGGTGGACAGGGGGCCATGAGCAGTACTTC. It specifies CASSLGWTGGHEQYF.